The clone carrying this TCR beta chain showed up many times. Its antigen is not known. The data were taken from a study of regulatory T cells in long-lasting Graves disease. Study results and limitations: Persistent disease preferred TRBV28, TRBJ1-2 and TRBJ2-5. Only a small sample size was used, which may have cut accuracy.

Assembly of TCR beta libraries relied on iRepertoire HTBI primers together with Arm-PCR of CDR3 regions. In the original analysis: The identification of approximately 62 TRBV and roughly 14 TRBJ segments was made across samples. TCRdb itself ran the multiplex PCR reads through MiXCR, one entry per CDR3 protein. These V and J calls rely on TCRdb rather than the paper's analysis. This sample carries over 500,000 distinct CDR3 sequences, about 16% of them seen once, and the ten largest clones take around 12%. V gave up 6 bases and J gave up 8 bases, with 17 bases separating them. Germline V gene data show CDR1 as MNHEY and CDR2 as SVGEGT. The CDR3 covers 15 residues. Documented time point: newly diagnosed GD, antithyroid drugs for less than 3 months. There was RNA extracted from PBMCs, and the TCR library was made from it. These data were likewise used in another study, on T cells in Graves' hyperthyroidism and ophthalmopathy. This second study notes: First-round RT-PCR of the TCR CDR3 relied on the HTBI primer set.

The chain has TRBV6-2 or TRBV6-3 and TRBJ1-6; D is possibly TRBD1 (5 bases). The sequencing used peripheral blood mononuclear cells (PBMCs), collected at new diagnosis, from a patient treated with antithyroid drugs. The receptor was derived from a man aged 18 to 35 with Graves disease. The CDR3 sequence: CASSAGRVGDSPLHF. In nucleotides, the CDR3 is TGTGCCAGCAGCGCCGGCAGGGTTGGGGATTCACCCCTCCACTTT.